A selection of T cell receptor beta chains follows, all from one sample in a study of Graves' ophthalmopathy and Graves' hyperthyroidism. TCRdb analysed the multiplex PCR reads with MiXCR anew, one entry per CDR3 protein. The table lists some 1.1 million distinct CDR3 sequences, 36% of them singletons. Sequenced material: peripheral blood or thyroid tissue (not recorded which). These receptors all come from an adult man with Graves' hyperthyroidism. Each CDR3 is given with its conserved first and last residue. D genes are given only for firm matches. Clone size is not always given. Where it is, it says once, few, many or a class for expanded clones.

v_call,d_call,clone_size,j_call,cdr3_aa,cdr3_nt
TRBV19,TRBD1,-,TRBJ1-5,CASKGGQGTQPQHF,TGTGCCAGTAAGGGCGGACAGGGGACTCAGCCCCAGCATTTT
TRBV25-1,-,many,TRBJ1-1,CASSERTYTEAFF,TGTGCCAGCAGTGAACGGACCTACACTGAAGCTTTCTTT
TRBV14,-,many,TRBJ1-5,CASSQTRGQPQHF,TGTGCCAGCAGCCAAACCAGGGGACAGCCCCAGCATTTT
TRBV10-3,-,many,TRBJ1-1,CAISESGRENTEAFF,TGTGCCATCAGTGAGTCGGGCAGGGAGAACACTGAAGCTTTCTTT
TRBV15,-,many,TRBJ1-5,CATSSRRGRNQPQHF,TGTGCCACCAGCTCCCGGAGGGGACGCAATCAGCCCCAGCATTTT
TRBV7-2,-,many,TRBJ2-7,CASSLGPGTYEQYF,TGTGCCAGCAGCTTAGGGCCGGGGACCTACGAGCAGTACTTC
TRBV9,-,-,TRBJ1-5,CASSYGFRDNQPQHF,TGTGCCAGCAGTTATGGTTTCCGTGACAATCAGCCCCAGCATTTT
TRBV7-9,-,many,TRBJ1-6,CASSLGPGHSSYNSPLHF,TGTGCCAGCAGCTTAGGCCCGGGACACAGCTCCTATAATTCACCCCTCCACTTT
TRBV10-3,-,-,TRBJ1-3,CAISEPTGRMPTGSGNTIYF,TGTGCCATCAGTGAGCCGACGGGACGGATGCCCACGGGAAGTGGAAACACCATATATTTT
TRBV20-1,-,once,TRBJ2-5,CSASTTPGGPETQYF,TGCAGTGCCAGCACTACCCCTGGGGGGCCAGAGACCCAGTACTTC